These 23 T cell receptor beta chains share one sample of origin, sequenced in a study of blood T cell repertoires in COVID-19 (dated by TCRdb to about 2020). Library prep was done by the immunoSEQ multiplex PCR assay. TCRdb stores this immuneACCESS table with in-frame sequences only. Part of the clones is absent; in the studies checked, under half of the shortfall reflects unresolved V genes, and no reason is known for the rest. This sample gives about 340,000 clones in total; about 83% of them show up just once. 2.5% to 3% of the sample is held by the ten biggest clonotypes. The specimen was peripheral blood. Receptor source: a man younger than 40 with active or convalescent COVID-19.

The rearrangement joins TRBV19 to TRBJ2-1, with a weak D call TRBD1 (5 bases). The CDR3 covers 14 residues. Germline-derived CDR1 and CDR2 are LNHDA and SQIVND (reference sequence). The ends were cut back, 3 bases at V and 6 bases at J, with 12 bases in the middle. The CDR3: CASSIGQGLNEQFF. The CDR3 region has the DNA TGTGCCAGTAGTATCGGCCAGGGTCTCAATGAGCAGTTCTTC.

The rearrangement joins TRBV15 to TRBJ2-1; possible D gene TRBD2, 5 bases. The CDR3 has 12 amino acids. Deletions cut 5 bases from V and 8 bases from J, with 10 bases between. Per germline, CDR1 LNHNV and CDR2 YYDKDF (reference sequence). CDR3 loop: CATSASRDEQFF. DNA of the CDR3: TGTGCCACCAGCGCTAGCCGGGATGAGCAGTTCTTC.

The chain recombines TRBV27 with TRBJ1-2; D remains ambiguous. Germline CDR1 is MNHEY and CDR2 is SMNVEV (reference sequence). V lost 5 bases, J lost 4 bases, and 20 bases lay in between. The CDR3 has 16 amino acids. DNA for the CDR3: TGTGCCAGCAGTCTCCGACTAGGAGCGAAACGCTATGGCTACACCTTC. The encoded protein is CASSLRLGAKRYGYTF.

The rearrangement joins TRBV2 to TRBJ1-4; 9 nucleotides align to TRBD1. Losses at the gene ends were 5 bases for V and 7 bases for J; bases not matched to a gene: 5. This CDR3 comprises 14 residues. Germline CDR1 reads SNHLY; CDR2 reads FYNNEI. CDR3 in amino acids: CASSSDRGSEKLFF. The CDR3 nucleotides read TGTGCCAGCAGTAGCGACAGGGGGAGTGAAAAACTGTTTTTT.

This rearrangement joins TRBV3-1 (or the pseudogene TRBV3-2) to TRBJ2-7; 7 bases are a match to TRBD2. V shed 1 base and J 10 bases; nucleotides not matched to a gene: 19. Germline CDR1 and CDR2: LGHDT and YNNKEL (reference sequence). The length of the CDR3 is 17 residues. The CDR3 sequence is CASSQGYSGLSSNPQYF. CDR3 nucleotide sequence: TGTGCCAGCAGCCAAGGATATTCGGGACTATCTAGCAATCCCCAGTACTTC.

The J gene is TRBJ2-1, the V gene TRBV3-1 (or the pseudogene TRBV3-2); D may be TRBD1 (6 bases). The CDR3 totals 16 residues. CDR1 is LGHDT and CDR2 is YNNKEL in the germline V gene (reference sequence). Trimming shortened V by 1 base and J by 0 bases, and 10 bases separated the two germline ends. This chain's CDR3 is CASSQVQGPSYNEQFF. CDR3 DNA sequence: TGTGCCAGCAGCCAAGTACAGGGTCCCTCCTACAATGAGCAGTTCTTC.

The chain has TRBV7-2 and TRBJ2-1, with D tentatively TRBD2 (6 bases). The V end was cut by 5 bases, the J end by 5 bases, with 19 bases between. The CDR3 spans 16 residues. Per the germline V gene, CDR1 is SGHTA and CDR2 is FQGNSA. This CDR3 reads CASSQGLRRFNNEQFF. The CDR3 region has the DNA TGTGCCAGCAGCCAAGGACTACGTAGGTTCAACAATGAGCAGTTCTTC.

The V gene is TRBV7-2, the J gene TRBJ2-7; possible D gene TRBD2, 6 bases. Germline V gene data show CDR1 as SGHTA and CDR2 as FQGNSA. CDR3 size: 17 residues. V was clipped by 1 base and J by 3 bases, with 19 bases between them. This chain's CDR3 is CASSLESGREILYEQYF. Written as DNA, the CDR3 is TGTGCCAGCAGCTTAGAATCGGGGCGGGAAATACTCTACGAGCAGTACTTC.

In nucleotides, the CDR3 is TGTGCCTGGAGTGTACGGATTAGCGGGACTTACAATGAGCAGTTCTTC. It specifies CAWSVRISGTYNEQFF. The chain has TRBV30 and TRBJ2-1; 8 nucleotides agree with TRBD2. Trimming at V came to 0 bases and at J to 4 bases, leaving 8 bases not matched to a gene. Germline V CDR1 and CDR2: GTSNPN, SVGIG (reference sequence). The CDR3 spans 16 residues.

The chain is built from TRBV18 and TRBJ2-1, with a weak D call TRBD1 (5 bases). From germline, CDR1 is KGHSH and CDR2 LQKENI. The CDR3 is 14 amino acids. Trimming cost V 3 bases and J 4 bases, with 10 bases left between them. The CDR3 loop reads CASSPNSGYNEQFF. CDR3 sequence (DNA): TGTGCCAGCTCACCCAACTCAGGGTACAATGAGCAGTTCTTC. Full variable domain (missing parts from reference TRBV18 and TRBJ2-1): NAGVMQNPRHLVRRRGQEARLRCSPMKGHSHVYWYRQLPEEGLKFMVYLQKENIIDESGMPKERFSAEFPKEGPSILRIQQVVRGDSAAYFCASSPNSGYNEQFFGPGTRLTVL.

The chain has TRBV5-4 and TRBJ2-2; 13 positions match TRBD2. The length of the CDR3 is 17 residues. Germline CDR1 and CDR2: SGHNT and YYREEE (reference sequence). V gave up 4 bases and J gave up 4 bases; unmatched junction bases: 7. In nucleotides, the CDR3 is TGTGCCAGCAGCACCCGGACTAGCGGGAGTGGCACCGGGGAGCTGTTTTTT. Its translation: CASSTRTSGSGTGELFF.

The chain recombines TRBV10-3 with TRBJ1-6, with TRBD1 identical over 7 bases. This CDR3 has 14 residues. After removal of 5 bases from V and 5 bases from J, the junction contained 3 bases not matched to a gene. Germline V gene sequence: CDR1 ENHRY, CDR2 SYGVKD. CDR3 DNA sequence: TGTGCCATCAGTAGACAGGGAGATAATTCACCCCTCCACTTT. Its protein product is CAISRQGDNSPLHF.

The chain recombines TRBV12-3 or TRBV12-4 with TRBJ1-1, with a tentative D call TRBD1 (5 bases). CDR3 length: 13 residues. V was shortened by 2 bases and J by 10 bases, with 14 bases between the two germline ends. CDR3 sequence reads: CASSLRGRAGAFF. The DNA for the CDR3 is TGTGCCAGCAGTTTAAGAGGCAGGGCCGGAGCTTTCTTT.

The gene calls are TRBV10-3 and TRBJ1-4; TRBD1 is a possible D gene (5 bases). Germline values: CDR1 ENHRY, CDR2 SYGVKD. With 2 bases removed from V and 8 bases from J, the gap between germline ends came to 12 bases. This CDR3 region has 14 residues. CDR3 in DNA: TGTGCCATCAGTGAGGCAGGGTTTGGGGAAAAACTGTTTTTT. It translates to CAISEAGFGEKLFF.

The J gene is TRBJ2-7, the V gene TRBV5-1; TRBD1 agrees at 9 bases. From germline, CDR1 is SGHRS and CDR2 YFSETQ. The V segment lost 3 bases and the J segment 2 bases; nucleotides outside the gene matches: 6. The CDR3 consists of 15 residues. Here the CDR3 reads CASSYGQGRTYEQYF. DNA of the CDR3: TGCGCCAGCAGCTACGGACAGGGGAGGACCTACGAGCAGTACTTC.

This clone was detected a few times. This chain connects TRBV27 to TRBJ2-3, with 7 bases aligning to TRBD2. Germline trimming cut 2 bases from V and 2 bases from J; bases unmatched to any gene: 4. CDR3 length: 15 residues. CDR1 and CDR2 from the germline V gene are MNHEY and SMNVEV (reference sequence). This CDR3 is CASSLRREPTDTQYF. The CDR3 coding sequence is TGTGCCAGCAGTTTAAGGCGGGAGCCCACAGATACGCAGTATTTT.

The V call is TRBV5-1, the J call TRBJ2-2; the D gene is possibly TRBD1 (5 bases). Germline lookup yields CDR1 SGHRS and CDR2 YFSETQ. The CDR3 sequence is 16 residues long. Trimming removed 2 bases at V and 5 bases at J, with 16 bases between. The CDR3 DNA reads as TGCGCCAGCAGCTTACCCGGCGCAGGGTCTACCGGGGAGCTGTTTTTT. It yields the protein CASSLPGAGSTGELFF.

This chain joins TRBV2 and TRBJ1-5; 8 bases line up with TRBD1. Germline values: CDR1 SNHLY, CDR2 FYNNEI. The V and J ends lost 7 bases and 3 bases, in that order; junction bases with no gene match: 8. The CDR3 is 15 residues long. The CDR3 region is CASNPGGQPNQPQHF. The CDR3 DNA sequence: TGTGCCAGCAACCCAGGGGGCCAACCCAATCAGCCCCAGCATTTT.

Here the CDR3 DNA reads TGTGCCAGCCAGGGGTCTTATCAGCCCCAGCATTTT. Translated, it gives CASQGSYQPQHF. This sequence joins TRBV9 and TRBJ1-5; tentatively, D is TRBD1 (6 bases). The CDR3 extends over 12 amino acids. V was trimmed by 7 bases and J by 5 bases, leaving 10 bases between them. Germline V gives CDR1 SGDLS, CDR2 YYNGEE.

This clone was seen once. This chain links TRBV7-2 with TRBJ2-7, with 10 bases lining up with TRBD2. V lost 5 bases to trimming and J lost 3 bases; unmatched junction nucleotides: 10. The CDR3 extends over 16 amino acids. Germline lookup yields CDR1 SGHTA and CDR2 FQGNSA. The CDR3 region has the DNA TGTGCCAGCAGCCGGCTGCCGGGACTAGCGTACTACGAGCAGTACTTC. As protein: CASSRLPGLAYYEQYF.

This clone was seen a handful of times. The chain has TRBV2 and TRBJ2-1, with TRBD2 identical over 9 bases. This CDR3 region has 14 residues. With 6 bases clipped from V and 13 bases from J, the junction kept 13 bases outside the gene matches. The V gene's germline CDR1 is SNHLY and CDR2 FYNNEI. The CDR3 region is CASRVVIAGVFQFF. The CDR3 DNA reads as TGTGCCAGCAGAGTTGTAATAGCGGGAGTGTTTCAGTTCTTC.

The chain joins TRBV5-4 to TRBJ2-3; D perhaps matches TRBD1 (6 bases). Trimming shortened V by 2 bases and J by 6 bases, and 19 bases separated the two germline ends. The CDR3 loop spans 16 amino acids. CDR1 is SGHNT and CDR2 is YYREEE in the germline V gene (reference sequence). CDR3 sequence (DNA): TGTGCCAGCAGCTTAACTCTCGGGACAAGATTCGATACGCAGTATTTT. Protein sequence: CASSLTLGTRFDTQYF.

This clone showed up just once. The CDR3 nucleotides read TGTGCCAGCAGCCTCCAGGGGGCGGGAAACTACGAGCAGTACTTC. The encoded protein is CASSLQGAGNYEQYF. V is TRBV7-2 and J is TRBJ2-7; TRBD1 agrees at 8 bases. Germline CDR1 is SGHTA and CDR2 is FQGNSA. Trimming cost V 5 bases and J 3 bases; bases outside gene matches: 9. The CDR3 length is 15 residues.